This T cell receptor beta chain was identified in a study of blood T cell repertoires in COVID-19. Overall study: PBMCs, B-cell-depleted T cells, or T cells provided the cDNA or gDNA that made up the material.

Grouping used clinical history reported by participants in a survey and questionnaire. The method was immunoSEQ multiplex PCR; TCRdb's version includes in-frame clones alone and lacks a portion of them. The sample comprises fewer than 300,000 clones, more than 80% of which are singletons, and roughly 1.1% rests with the top ten. CDR1 and CDR2 (germline): LGHNA, YSLEER. This CDR3 region has 14 residues. V was trimmed by 2 bases and J by 2 bases, leaving 9 bases between them. The gene calls are TRBV4-3 and TRBJ1-1, with D perhaps TRBD1 (5 bases). The sequencing sample was made of PBMCs or T cells enriched from blood (not recorded which). The clonotype originates from a woman between 25 and 40 years old who had recovered from COVID-19. The CDR3 nucleotides read TGCGCCAGCAGCCAACAGGGAGGAAACACTGAAGCTTTCTTT. Its translation is CASSQQGGNTEAFF.